The 5 T cell receptor beta chains listed next were all sequenced from one sample in a study of blood T cell repertoires in COVID-19. Generated by immunoSEQ multiplex PCR, the TCRdb table keeps only in-frame clones and is missing some. The data show approximately 31,000 clones, roughly 92% seen once. The specimen sequenced was peripheral blood. The receptor source for this set is a man between 60 and 70 years old with acute or convalescent COVID-19.

The gene calls are TRBV9 and TRBJ2-3; TRBD2 agrees at 12 bases. CDR1 and CDR2 from the germline V gene are SGDLS and YYNGEE. J lost 5 bases, V lost 0 bases, and 4 bases had no gene match. The CDR3 contains 16 residues. CDR3 residues: CASSVATSGGQDTQYF. The CDR3 region has the DNA TGTGCCAGCAGCGTAGCTACTAGCGGGGGGCAAGATACGCAGTATTTT.

The V and J genes are TRBV15 and TRBJ1-5; TRBD1 is a possible D gene (6 bases). Looked up from germline, CDR1 is LNHNV and CDR2 is YYDKDF (reference sequence). V lost 3 bases and J lost 9, with 27 bases in between. The CDR3 loop spans 18 amino acids. The CDR3 DNA reads as TGTGCCACCAGCAGGCCCCGTCCCGGGGAGGGCCAAGGGGGGCCCCAGCATTTT. This gives the protein CATSRPRPGEGQGGPQHF.

The rearrangement links TRBV11-3 to TRBJ2-3; 8 bases map to TRBD2. Germline CDR1 reads SGHNT; CDR2 reads YENEEA. The length of the CDR3 is 17 residues. V lost 5 bases, J lost 6 bases, and 16 bases stayed unmatched. The CDR3 here is CASSPRMIAGLWDTQYF. In nucleotides, the CDR3 is TGTGCCAGCAGCCCCCGGATGATAGCGGGACTTTGGGATACGCAGTATTTT.

The rearrangement uses TRBV24-1 and TRBJ2-5; perhaps TRBD1 as D (5 bases). The CDR3 is 16 amino acids. The germline CDR1 and CDR2 sequences are KGHDR and SFDVKD. Trimming took off 4 bases at V and 4 bases at J, with 18 bases between the two ends. The CDR3 protein is CATSDPGREGPETQYF. The DNA of the CDR3 is TGTGCCACCAGTGACCCCGGCAGGGAAGGTCCAGAGACCCAGTACTTC.

This clone was counted a single time. V and J are TRBV2 and TRBJ2-1; TRBD2 aligns across 11 bases. The CDR3 is made up of 16 amino acids. In germline, CDR1 is SNHLY, CDR2 FYNNEI. The V and J ends lost 4 bases and 2 bases, in that order; junction bases with no gene match: 4. CDR3 protein: CASSGVGLAAYNEQFF. As DNA, the CDR3 is TGTGCCAGCAGTGGCGTGGGACTAGCGGCCTACAATGAGCAGTTCTTC.